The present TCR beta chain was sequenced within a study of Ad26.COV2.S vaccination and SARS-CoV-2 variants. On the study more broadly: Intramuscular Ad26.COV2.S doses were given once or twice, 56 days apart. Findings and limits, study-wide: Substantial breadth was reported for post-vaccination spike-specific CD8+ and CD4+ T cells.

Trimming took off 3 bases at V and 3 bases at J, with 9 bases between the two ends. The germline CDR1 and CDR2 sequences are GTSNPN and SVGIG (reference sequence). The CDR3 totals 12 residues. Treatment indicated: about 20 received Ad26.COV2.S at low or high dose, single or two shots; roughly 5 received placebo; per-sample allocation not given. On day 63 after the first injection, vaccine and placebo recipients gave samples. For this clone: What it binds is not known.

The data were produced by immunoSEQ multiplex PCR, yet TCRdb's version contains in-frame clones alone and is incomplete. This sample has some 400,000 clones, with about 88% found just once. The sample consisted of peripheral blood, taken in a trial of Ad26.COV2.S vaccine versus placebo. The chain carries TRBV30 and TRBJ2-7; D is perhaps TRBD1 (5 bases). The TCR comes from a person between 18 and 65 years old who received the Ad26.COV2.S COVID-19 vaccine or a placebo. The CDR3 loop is CAWRSGIYEQYF. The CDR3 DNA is TGTGCCTGGAGGTCAGGGATCTACGAGCAGTACTTC.